These 17 T cell receptor beta chains share one sample of origin, sequenced in a study of cytomegalovirus exposure and HLA in healthy donors. Primers for the PCR totalled 60 Vbeta and 13 Jbeta. Profiling relied on immunoSEQ multiplex PCR, and the TCRdb table lists in-frame clones only, not all of them. Here the sample spans about 80,000 clones, over 60% being singletons. Sequencing input: PBMCs. Every receptor here comes from a male donor in good health and CMV-seropositive.

This chain uses TRBV7-6 with TRBJ2-7; D is unclear. Per germline, CDR1 SGHVS and CDR2 FNYEAQ. V gave up 1 base and J gave up 0 bases, with 7 bases separating them. CDR3 length: 14 amino acids. The CDR3, as DNA: TGTGCCAGCAGCTTAGGTCAGATCTCCTACGAGCAGTACTTC. Its translation is CASSLGQISYEQYF.

The chain combines TRBV4-1 with TRBJ2-1; D is perhaps TRBD2 (5 bases). With 0 bases removed from V and 4 bases from J, the gap between germline ends came to 10 bases. Germline assignment: CDR1 MGHRA and CDR2 YSYEKL. The CDR3 has 15 residues. This CDR3 is CASSQDPAVYNEQFF. The CDR3 DNA follows: TGCGCCAGCAGCCAAGACCCAGCGGTATACAATGAGCAGTTCTTC.

With regard to this clone: Germline and junction disagree at one end, which may indicate a read error. V and J are TRBV5-4 and TRBJ2-2; TRBD2 might be the D (6 bases). In germline, CDR1 is SGHNT, CDR2 YYREEE (reference sequence). This CDR3 is 16 amino acids long. The DNA of the CDR3 is TGTGCCCGCAGCTCCCCGGGACTTCAGAACACCGGGGAGCTGTTTTTT. This encodes CARSSPGLQNTGELFF.

This chain links TRBV5-6 with TRBJ1-2; D is ambiguous. The V gene lost 2 bases and the J gene lost 5 bases, with 16 bases spanning the gap. Germline lookup yields CDR1 SGHDT and CDR2 YYEEEE. The CDR3 spans 15 residues. CDR3 in amino acids: CASSLLTERKYGYTF. The CDR3 DNA is TGTGCCAGCAGCTTACTCACAGAAAGGAAATATGGCTACACCTTC.

The rearrangement uses TRBV18 and TRBJ1-1; D is perhaps TRBD1 (5 bases). Germline V gene lookup returns CDR1 KGHSH and CDR2 LQKENI. V was cut by 0 bases and J by 6 bases, with 14 bases left in between. This CDR3 spans 15 amino acids. CDR3 nucleotide sequence: TGTGCCAGCTCACCACCATCCACGGGAGGGGCTGAAGCTTTCTTT. Its translation: CASSPPSTGGAEAFF.

This clone was counted a few times. The chain has TRBV7-2 and TRBJ2-7, with 7 bases lining up with TRBD1. J gave up 7 bases and V 0 bases, and 12 bases lay outside the gene matches. Per germline, CDR1 SGHTA and CDR2 FQGNSA. The CDR3 runs 16 residues. CDR3 nucleotide sequence: TGTGCCAGCAGCTTAGCCCACATTCCGGGACAGTCAGAGCAGTACTTC. Amino acids: CASSLAHIPGQSEQYF.

This clone turned up a few times. The CDR3 DNA follows: TGTGCCAGCAGCCGGACCGGCGGGAAACTGTTTTTT. It translates to CASSRTGGKLFF. V gene TRBV6-5 combines with J gene TRBJ1-4; no clear D. Germline V CDR1 and CDR2: MNHEY, SVGAGI. The V end lost 6 bases, the J end lost 11 bases, and 13 bases lay between the germline ends. The CDR3 runs to 12 residues.

The table lists this clone with a count of one. V is TRBV12-2 and J is TRBJ2-5; the table gives TRBD2 as D, unverified against the DNA. TRBV12-2 is a known pseudogene. CDR3 length: 16 residues. CDR3 sequence reads: CASRLEAGEVQETQYF. DNA of the CDR3: TGTGCAAGTCGCTTAGAAGCGGGAGAGGTCCAAGAGACCCAGTACTTC.

The chain has TRBV5-5 and TRBJ2-7, with 8 nucleotides matching TRBD1. Looked up from germline, CDR1 is SGHKS and CDR2 is YYEKEE (reference sequence). The trim removed 0 bases at V and 3 bases at J, leaving 5 bases unmatched. There are 15 residues in the CDR3. CDR3 nucleotide sequence: TGTGCCAGCAGCTTGGCCGCTGGACAGGGCTACGAGCAGTACTTC. As protein: CASSLAAGQGYEQYF.

The chain joins TRBV11-1 to TRBJ1-2; 7 positions agree with TRBD1. The CDR3 runs 13 residues. CDR1 and CDR2 (germline): SGHAT, FQDESV (reference sequence). V shed 3 bases and J 4 bases; nucleotides not matched to a gene: 2. CDR3 in DNA: TGTGCCAGCAGCTTGGGACAGACCTATGGCTACACCTTC. Its protein is CASSLGQTYGYTF.

The gene calls are TRBV5-8 and TRBJ1-5; possibly TRBD1 for D (6 bases). Per the germline V gene, CDR1 is SGHTS and CDR2 is YDEGEE. The CDR3 is 13 amino acids. V was pared by 3 bases and J by 7 bases, with 11 bases between. The CDR3 DNA is TGTGCCAGCAGCTGGGGCAGGGGCCAGCCCCAGCATTTT. Encoded protein: CASSWGRGQPQHF.

This chain joins TRBV27 and TRBJ2-1; 7 bases align to TRBD2. V gave up 5 bases and J gave up 6 bases; unmatched junction bases: 4. Germline V gene sequence: CDR1 MNHEY, CDR2 SMNVEV (reference sequence). CDR3 length: 13 amino acids. CDR3 sequence: CASSRAGTNEQFF. The CDR3 DNA reads TGTGCCAGCAGTCGAGCGGGGACCAATGAGCAGTTCTTC.

This clone was seen more than once but under ten times. The chain employs TRBV7-2 and TRBJ1-2; 8 bases are shared with TRBD1. The CDR3 loop spans 17 amino acids. Germline V gene sequence: CDR1 SGHTA, CDR2 FQGNSA. V lost 0 bases, J lost 4 bases, and 10 bases stayed unmatched. The CDR3 reads CASSLAPQGAGTYGYTF. The CDR3 bases are TGTGCCAGCAGCTTAGCCCCCCAGGGGGCGGGTACCTATGGCTACACCTTC.

This chain connects TRBV6-1 to TRBJ1-1; 7 bases are shared with TRBD1. The CDR3 contains 13 residues. Germline V gene data show CDR1 as MNHNS and CDR2 as SASEGT. V lost 6 bases to trimming and J lost 3 bases; unmatched junction nucleotides: 4. DNA for the CDR3: TGTGCCAGCAGAGACAGGGAGTACACTGAAGCTTTCTTT. Translating gives CASRDREYTEAFF.

This chain links TRBV15 with TRBJ2-7, with 8 bases that match TRBD1. Germline V gives CDR1 LNHNV, CDR2 YYDKDF (reference sequence). J was trimmed by 2 bases and V by 3 bases; bases with no gene match: 3. This CDR3 spans 14 amino acids. The CDR3 here is CATSRDRVTYEQYF. The CDR3 nucleotides read TGTGCCACCAGCAGGGACAGGGTAACCTACGAGCAGTACTTC.

This chain joins TRBV5-4 and TRBJ2-6, with TRBD1 as a possible D gene (7 bases). CDR1 and CDR2 (germline): SGHNT, YYREEE (reference sequence). V was shortened by 4 bases and J by 4 bases, with 12 bases between the two germline ends. This CDR3 has 15 residues. Here the CDR3 reads CASSLRGAGANVLTF. DNA for the CDR3: TGTGCCAGCAGCCTCAGGGGGGCAGGGGCCAACGTCCTGACTTTC.

The V gene is TRBV19, the J gene TRBJ2-3; the match to TRBD2 covers 7 bases. Germline CDR1 is LNHDA and CDR2 is SQIVND (reference sequence). The CDR3 is made up of 15 amino acids. V shed 3 bases and J 4 bases; nucleotides not matched to a gene: 7. DNA of the CDR3: TGTGCCAGTAGTATCTCGGCTAGCGGCCCAGATACGCAGTATTTT. This sequence encodes CASSISASGPDTQYF.